This TCR beta chain was obtained from a study of blood T cell dynamics during melanoma immunotherapy. The time point was: week 3, after first cycle of checkpoint inhibitor. Clones were read by immunoSEQ multiplex PCR, and TCRdb kept only the in-frame ones, dropping some. The profile shows about 28,000 clones, over 70% of them singletons. This TCR was recovered from a human donor with melanoma. The sample here was blood, taken from a patient treated with checkpoint blockade.

The CDR3 DNA sequence: TGTGCCAGCAGGGGACAGCTTAAAGAGACCCAGTACTTC. Its translation: CASRGQLKETQYF. V and J are TRBV27 and TRBJ2-5, with 7 nucleotides matching TRBD1. After removal of 6 bases from V and 3 bases from J, the junction contained 4 bases not matched to a gene. The CDR3 is 13 amino acids. CDR1 and CDR2 (germline): MNHEY, SMNVEV (reference sequence).